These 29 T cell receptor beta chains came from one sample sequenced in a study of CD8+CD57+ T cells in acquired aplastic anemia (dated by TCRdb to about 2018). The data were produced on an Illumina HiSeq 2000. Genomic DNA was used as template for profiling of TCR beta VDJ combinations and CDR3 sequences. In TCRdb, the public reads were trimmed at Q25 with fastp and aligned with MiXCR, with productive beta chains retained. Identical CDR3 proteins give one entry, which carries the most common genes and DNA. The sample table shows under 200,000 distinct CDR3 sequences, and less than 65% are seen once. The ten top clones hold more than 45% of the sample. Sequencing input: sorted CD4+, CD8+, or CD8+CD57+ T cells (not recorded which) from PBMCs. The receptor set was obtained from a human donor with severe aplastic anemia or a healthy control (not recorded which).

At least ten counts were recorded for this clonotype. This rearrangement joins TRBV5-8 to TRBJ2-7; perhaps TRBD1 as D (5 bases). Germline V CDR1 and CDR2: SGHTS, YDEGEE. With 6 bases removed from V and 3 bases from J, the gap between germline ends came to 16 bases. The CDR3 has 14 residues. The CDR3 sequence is CASMVGQESYEQYF. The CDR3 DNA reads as TGTGCCAGCATGGTGGGGCAGGAGAGCTACGAGCAGTACTTC.

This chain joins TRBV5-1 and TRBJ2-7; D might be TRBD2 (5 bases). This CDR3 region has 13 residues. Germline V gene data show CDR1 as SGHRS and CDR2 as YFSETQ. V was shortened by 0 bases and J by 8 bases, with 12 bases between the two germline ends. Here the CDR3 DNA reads TGCGCCAGCAGCTTGGCGCACGGGGTGCAGCAGTACTTC. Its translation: CASSLAHGVQQYF.

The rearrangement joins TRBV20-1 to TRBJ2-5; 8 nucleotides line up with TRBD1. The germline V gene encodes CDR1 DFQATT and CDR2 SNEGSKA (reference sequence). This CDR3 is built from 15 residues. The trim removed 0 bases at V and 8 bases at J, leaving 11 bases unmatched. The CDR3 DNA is TGCAGTGCTAGAGACCCGGCGACAGGGGTTAGAACCCAGTACTTC. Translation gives CSARDPATGVRTQYF.

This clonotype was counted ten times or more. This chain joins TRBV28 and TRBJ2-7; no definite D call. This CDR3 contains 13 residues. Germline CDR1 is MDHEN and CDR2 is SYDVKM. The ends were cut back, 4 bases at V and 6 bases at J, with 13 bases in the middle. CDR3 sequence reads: CASSSQVLSEQYF. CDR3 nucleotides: TGTGCCAGCAGTTCACAAGTTTTATCCGAGCAGTACTTC.

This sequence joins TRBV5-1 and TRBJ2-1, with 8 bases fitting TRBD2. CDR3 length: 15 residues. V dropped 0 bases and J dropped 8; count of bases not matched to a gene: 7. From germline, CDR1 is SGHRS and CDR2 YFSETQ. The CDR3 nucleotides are TGCGCCAGCAGCTTGGTGGCGGGAGGTATCGATGAGCAGTTCTTC. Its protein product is CASSLVAGGIDEQFF.

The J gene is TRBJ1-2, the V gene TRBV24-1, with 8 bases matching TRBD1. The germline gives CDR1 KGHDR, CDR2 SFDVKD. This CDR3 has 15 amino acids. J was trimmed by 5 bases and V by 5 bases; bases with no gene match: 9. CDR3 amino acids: CATSGATGTGYGYTF. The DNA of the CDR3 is TGTGCCACCAGTGGCGCGACGGGGACAGGTTATGGCTACACCTTC.

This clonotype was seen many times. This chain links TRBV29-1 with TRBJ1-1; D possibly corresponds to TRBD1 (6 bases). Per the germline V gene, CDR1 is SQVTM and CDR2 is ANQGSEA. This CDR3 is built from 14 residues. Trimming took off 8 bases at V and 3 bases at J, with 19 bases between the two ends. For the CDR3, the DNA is TGCAGCCCTTCCAGGGGATTTGGTGACACTGAAGCTTTCTTT. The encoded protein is CSPSRGFGDTEAFF.

The CDR3 DNA sequence: TGTGCCGCGGGACAGTCGATCTATGAGCAGTTCTTC. Encoded protein: CAAGQSIYEQFF. V gene TRBV24-1 combines with J gene TRBJ2-1; D is perhaps TRBD1 (7 bases). V lost 12 bases to trimming and J lost 8 bases, with 16 bases between them. CDR1 KGHDR and CDR2 SFDVKD come from the germline V gene. This CDR3 spans 12 amino acids.

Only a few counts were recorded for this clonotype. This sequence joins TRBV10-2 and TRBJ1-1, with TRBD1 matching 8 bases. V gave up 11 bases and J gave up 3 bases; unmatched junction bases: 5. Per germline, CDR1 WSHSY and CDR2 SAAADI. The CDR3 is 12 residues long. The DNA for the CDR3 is TGCGCCGTCCAGGGGGCGTACACTGAAGCTTTCTTT. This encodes CAVQGAYTEAFF.

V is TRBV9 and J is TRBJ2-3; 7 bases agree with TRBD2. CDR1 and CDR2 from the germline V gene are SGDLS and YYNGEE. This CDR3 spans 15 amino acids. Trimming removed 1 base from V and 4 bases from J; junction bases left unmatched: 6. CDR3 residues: CASSVRREGADTQYF. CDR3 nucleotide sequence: TGTGCCAGCAGCGTAAGGAGGGAGGGAGCAGATACGCAGTATTTT.

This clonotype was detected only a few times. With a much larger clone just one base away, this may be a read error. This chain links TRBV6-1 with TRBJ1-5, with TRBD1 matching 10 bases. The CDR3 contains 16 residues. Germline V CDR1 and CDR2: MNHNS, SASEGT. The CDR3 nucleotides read TGTGCCAGCAGTTCGATAGACAGGGGGCGCCCTCAGCCCCAGCGTTTT. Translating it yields CASSSIDRGRPQPQRF.

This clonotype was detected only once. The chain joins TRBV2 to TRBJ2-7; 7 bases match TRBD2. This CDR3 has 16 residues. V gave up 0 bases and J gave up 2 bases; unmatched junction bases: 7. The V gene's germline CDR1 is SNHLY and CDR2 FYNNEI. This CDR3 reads CASSEALAVRAYEQYF. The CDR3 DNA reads TGTGCCAGCAGTGAAGCCCTAGCGGTGAGAGCCTACGAGCAGTACTTC.

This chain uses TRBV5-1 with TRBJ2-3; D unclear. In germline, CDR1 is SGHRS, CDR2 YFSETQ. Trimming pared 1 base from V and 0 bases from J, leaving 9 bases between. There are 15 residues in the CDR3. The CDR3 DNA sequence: TGCGCCAGCAGCTTGTATGTGCCTAGCACAGATACGCAGTATTTT. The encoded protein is CASSLYVPSTDTQYF.

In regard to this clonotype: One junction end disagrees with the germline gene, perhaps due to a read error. The CDR3 region is CASSRTGGPRWDGYAF. The CDR3 nucleotides read TGTGCCAGCAGCAGGACAGGGGGCCCTCGGTGGGATGGCTACGCCTTC. The V call is TRBV2, the J call TRBJ1-2, with 11 positions matching TRBD1. Germline assignment: CDR1 SNHLY and CDR2 FYNNEI. The CDR3 spans 16 residues.

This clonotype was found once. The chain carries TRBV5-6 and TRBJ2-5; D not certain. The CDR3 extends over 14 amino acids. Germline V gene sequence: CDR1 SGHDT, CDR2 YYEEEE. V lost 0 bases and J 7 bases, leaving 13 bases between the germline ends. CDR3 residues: CASSLAALVGTQYF. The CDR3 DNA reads TGTGCCAGCAGCTTGGCCGCGCTGGTGGGGACCCAGTACTTC. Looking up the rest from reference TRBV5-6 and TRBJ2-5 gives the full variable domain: DAGVTQSPTHLIKTRGQQVTLRCSPKSGHDTVSWYQQALGQGPQFIFQYYEEEERQRGNFPDRFSGHQFPNYSSELNVNALLLGDSALYLCASSLAALVGTQYFGPGTRLLVL.

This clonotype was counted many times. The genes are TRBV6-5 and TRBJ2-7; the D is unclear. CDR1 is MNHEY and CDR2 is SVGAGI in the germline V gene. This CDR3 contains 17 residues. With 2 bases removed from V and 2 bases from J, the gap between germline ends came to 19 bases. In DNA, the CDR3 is TGTGCCAGCAGTTACGATAATCGTGGGCCCTTCACCTACGAGCAGTACTTC. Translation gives CASSYDNRGPFTYEQYF.

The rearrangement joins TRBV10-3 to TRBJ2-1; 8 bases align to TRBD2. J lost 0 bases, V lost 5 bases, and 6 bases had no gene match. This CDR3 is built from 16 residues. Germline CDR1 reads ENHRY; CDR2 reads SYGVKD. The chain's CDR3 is CAISRAGESSYNEQFF. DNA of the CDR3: TGTGCCATCAGTCGAGCGGGGGAGAGCTCCTACAATGAGCAGTTCTTC.

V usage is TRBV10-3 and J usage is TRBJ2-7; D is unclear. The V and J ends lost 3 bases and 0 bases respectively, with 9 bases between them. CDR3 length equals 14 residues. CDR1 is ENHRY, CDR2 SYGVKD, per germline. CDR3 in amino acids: CAISDETGSYEQYF. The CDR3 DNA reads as TGTGCCATCAGTGACGAGACGGGCTCCTACGAGCAGTACTTC.

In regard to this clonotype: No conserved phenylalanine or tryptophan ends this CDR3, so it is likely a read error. The CDR3 loop reads CASDPSTGRDSPLHL. Written as DNA, the CDR3 is TGTGCCAGCGACCCTTCAACGGGAAGGGATTCACCCCTCCACCTT. This chain links TRBV9 with TRBJ1-6; D unresolved. The CDR3 loop spans 15 amino acids. Trimming removed 7 bases at V and 8 bases at J, with 19 bases between. Germline V gene lookup returns CDR1 SGDLS and CDR2 YYNGEE.

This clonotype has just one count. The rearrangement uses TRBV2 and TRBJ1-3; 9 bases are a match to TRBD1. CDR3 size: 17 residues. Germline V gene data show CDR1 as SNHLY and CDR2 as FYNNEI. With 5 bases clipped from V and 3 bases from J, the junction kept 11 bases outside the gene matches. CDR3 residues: CASSRGTGNSFGNTIYF. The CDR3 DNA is TGTGCCAGCAGTAGAGGGACAGGGAACAGCTTTGGAAACACCATATATTTT.

The CDR3 nucleotides read TGTGCCACCAGTGGGACAGGTAGTAACAATCAGCCCCAGCATTTT. This gives the protein CATSGTGSNNQPQHF. The chain joins TRBV24-1 to TRBJ1-5, with TRBD1 identical over 7 bases. J lost 3 bases, V lost 5 bases, and 6 bases had no gene match. The CDR3 consists of 15 residues. Germline assignment: CDR1 KGHDR and CDR2 SFDVKD.

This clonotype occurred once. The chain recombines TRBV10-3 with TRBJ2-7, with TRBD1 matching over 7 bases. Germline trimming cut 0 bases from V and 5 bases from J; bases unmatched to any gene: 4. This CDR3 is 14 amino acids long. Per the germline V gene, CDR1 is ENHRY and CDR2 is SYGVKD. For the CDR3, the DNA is TGTGCCATCAGTGAGTCAGACAGGGCCCACGAGCAGTACTTC. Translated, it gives CAISESDRAHEQYF.

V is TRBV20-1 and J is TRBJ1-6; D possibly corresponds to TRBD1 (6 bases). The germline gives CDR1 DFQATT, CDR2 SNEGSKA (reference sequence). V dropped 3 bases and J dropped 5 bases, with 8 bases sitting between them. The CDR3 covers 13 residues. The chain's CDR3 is CSASTGNNSPLHF. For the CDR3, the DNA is TGCAGTGCTAGTACAGGGAATAATTCACCCCTCCACTTT.

The CDR3 sequence: CSAIPGQNYGYTF. CDR3 in DNA: TGCAGTGCTATACCGGGACAGAACTATGGCTACACCTTC. This chain connects TRBV20-1 to TRBJ1-2, with 7 positions matching TRBD1. The CDR3 totals 13 residues. CDR1 is DFQATT, CDR2 SNEGSKA, per germline (reference sequence). Trimming cost V 4 bases and J 2 bases; bases outside gene matches: 4.

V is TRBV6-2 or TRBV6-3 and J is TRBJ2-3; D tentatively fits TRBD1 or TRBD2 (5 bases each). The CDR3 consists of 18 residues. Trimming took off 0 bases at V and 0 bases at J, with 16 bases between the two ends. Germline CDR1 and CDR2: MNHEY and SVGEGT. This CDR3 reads CASSYSIHAGDSTDTQYF. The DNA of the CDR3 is TGTGCCAGCAGTTACTCGATACATGCCGGGGACAGCACAGATACGCAGTATTTT.

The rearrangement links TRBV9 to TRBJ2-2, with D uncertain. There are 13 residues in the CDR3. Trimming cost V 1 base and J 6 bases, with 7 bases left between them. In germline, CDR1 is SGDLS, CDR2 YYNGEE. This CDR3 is CASSVYYAGELFF. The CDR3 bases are TGTGCCAGCAGCGTATACTACGCCGGGGAGCTGTTTTTT.

The CDR3 DNA is TGCAGTGCCAGCAGCCCTGGGGACATTGGAACCCAAGAGACCCAGTACTTC. Amino acids: CSASSPGDIGTQETQYF. This sequence joins TRBV20-1 and TRBJ2-5; a possible D gene is TRBD1 (6 bases). The CDR3 has 17 residues. The germline CDR1 and CDR2 sequences are DFQATT and SNEGSKA (reference sequence). The V and J ends lost 6 bases and 1 base respectively, with 24 bases between them.

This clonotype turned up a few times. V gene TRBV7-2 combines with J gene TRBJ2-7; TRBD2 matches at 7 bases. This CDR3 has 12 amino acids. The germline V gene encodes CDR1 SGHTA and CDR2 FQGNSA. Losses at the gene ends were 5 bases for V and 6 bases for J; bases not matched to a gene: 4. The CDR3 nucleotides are TGTGCCAGCAGCCACGGGGGGTCCGAGCAGTACTTC. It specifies CASSHGGSEQYF.

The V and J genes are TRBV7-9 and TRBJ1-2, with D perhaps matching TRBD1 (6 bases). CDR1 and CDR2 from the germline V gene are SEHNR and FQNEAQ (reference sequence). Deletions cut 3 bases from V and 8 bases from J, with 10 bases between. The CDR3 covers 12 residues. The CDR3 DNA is TGTGCCAGCAGCTTCTCAGGGGACGGCTACACCTTC. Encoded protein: CASSFSGDGYTF.